A selection of T cell receptor beta chains follows, all from one sample in a study of blood T cell repertoires in COVID-19. The protocol was immunoSEQ multiplex PCR, while the TCRdb copy is restricted to in-frame clones and leaves out a portion. The repertoire consists of about 300,000 clones, with more than 70% occurring once and the leading ten covering 1.5% to 2%. The sample taken for sequencing was peripheral blood. The receptors shown here come from a woman aged 30 to 39 with COVID-19, enrolled during active disease. Both conserved end residues are part of each CDR3. Fields, in order: J gene, D gene, V gene, CDR3 protein. A D gene is named only where the DNA matches it firmly.

J gene: TRBJ2-2; D gene: NA; V gene: TRBV28; CDR3 protein: CASAVGGSNTGELFF
J gene: TRBJ1-1; D gene: TRBD1; V gene: TRBV28; CDR3 protein: CASIKTGGQIEAFF
J gene: TRBJ1-1; D gene: NA; V gene: TRBV30; CDR3 protein: CAWSRQLNTEAFF
J gene: TRBJ1-2; D gene: NA; V gene: TRBV3-1/TRBV3-2; CDR3 protein: CASSQVRGSNYGYTF
J gene: TRBJ1-6; D gene: NA; V gene: TRBV2; CDR3 protein: CASKEADTVNSPLHF
J gene: TRBJ1-2; D gene: NA; V gene: TRBV27; CDR3 protein: CASKTGNYGYTF
J gene: TRBJ1-5; D gene: NA; V gene: TRBV6-1; CDR3 protein: CASSEPRVNQPQHF
J gene: TRBJ2-7; D gene: NA; V gene: TRBV7-9; CDR3 protein: CASSPQSSYEQYF
J gene: TRBJ1-3; D gene: TRBD1; V gene: TRBV9; CDR3 protein: CASTQQGALGNTIYF
J gene: TRBJ2-5; D gene: NA; V gene: TRBV7-2; CDR3 protein: CASSRRVQETQYF
J gene: TRBJ1-2; D gene: NA; V gene: TRBV20-1; CDR3 protein: CSVLVNYGYTF
J gene: TRBJ2-1; D gene: NA; V gene: TRBV11-2; CDR3 protein: CASIELQGRGNEQFF
J gene: TRBJ1-3; D gene: NA; V gene: TRBV2; CDR3 protein: CASKPLQGRGDTIYF
J gene: TRBJ1-6; D gene: TRBD1; V gene: TRBV30; CDR3 protein: CAWSAITGGSSPLHF
J gene: TRBJ2-1; D gene: TRBD1; V gene: TRBV16; CDR3 protein: CASSQVNRGNNEQFF
J gene: TRBJ1-1; D gene: NA; V gene: TRBV4-2; CDR3 protein: CASSQGRVARVF
J gene: TRBJ1-2; D gene: TRBD1; V gene: TRBV6-5; CDR3 protein: CASSRQGANYGYTF
J gene: TRBJ1-2; D gene: NA; V gene: TRBV18; CDR3 protein: CASSPIERDGYTF
J gene: TRBJ1-2; D gene: NA; V gene: TRBV7-2; CDR3 protein: CASSLGRGRPGGGYTF
J gene: TRBJ1-2; D gene: TRBD1; V gene: TRBV4-1; CDR3 protein: CASSLTGTGVGYTF
J gene: TRBJ2-1; D gene: NA; V gene: TRBV3-1/TRBV3-2; CDR3 protein: CASSHTVGHEQFF
J gene: TRBJ1-5; D gene: NA; V gene: TRBV29-1; CDR3 protein: CSADVGYGQPQHF
J gene: TRBJ1-5; D gene: NA; V gene: TRBV27; CDR3 protein: CASTGSGGNQPQHF
J gene: TRBJ2-2; D gene: NA; V gene: TRBV4-1; CDR3 protein: CASSQDSGELFF
J gene: TRBJ2-2; D gene: NA; V gene: TRBV9; CDR3 protein: CASSVGWGLTTGELFF
J gene: TRBJ1-1; D gene: NA; V gene: TRBV5-1; CDR3 protein: CASSAQGNTEAFF
J gene: TRBJ2-2; D gene: TRBD1; V gene: TRBV4-3; CDR3 protein: CASSQVLQGVAGELFF
J gene: TRBJ1-6; D gene: TRBD1; V gene: TRBV15; CDR3 protein: CATSRDEGQGENVSPLHF
J gene: TRBJ2-2; D gene: TRBD2; V gene: TRBV28; CDR3 protein: CASSLGWRGGLTGELFF
J gene: TRBJ1-4; D gene: TRBD1; V gene: TRBV19; CDR3 protein: CASSPRDSLLNEKLFF
J gene: TRBJ1-2; D gene: TRBD1; V gene: TRBV4-1; CDR3 protein: CASSQTTPGQGKSYTF
J gene: TRBJ1-4; D gene: NA; V gene: TRBV3-1/TRBV3-2; CDR3 protein: CASSQEGRVFF